This is a list of T cell receptor beta chains from one sample in a study of shared clonotypes between healthy human individuals. The repertoire was sequenced with immunoSEQ multiplex PCR; TCRdb's copy has only in-frame clones and lacks some. The data contain hundreds of thousands of clones, roughly 98% of them singletons. Sequencing used naive CD8+ T cells sorted from blood. Receptors were obtained from a man younger than 45 in good health. Each CDR3 is given with its conserved first and last residue. A D gene is named only where the DNA matches it firmly. Not every row has a clone size; where given, it reads once, few, many or a size class.

D gene,J gene,V gene,CDR3 length,clone size,CDR3 DNA,CDR3 protein
.,TRBJ2-1,TRBV27,11,.,TGTGCCAGCAAAAGGAACAATGAGCAGTTCTTC,CASKRNNEQFF
TRBD2,TRBJ2-7,TRBV2,15,.,TGTGCCAGCAGTTTGGGACTAGCGGTTACCTACGAGCAGTACTTC,CASSLGLAVTYEQYF
.,TRBJ2-7,TRBV5-4,13,.,TGTGCCAGCAGCCACCGTGCCTCCTACGAGCAGTACTTC,CASSHRASYEQYF
.,TRBJ1-5,TRBV25-1,14,.,TGTGCCAGCAGTGAATCAACGGGAAGGCAGCCCCAGCATTTT,CASSESTGRQPQHF
.,TRBJ2-6,TRBV4-1,20,.,TGCGCCAGCAGCCAAGTAGGGACAAGCGCCTTCAACTCTGGGGCCAACGTCCTGACTTTC,CASSQVGTSAFNSGANVLTF
.,TRBJ1-2,TRBV9,12,once,TGTGCCAGCAGACGTATCACTCATGGCTACACCTTC,CASRRITHGYTF
.,TRBJ1-2,TRBV5-4,13,.,TGTGCCAGCAGCCAGAGCACTAACTATGGCTACACCTTC,CASSQSTNYGYTF
.,TRBJ1-2,TRBV19,16,.,TGTGCCAGTAGTATCAATTTGGGGGCGTCGAACTATGGCTACACCTTC,CASSINLGASNYGYTF
TRBD2,TRBJ2-1,TRBV6-4,14,.,TGTGCCAGCAGCAGACTAGCGGGTTACAATGAGCAGTTCTTC,CASSRLAGYNEQFF
TRBD2,TRBJ2-3,TRBV13,17,.,TGTGCCAGCAGCTTAATCGCTAGCGGGGCCCCCACAGATACGCAGTATTTT,CASSLIASGAPTDTQYF
.,TRBJ2-2,TRBV7-9,15,.,TGTGCCAGCAGCCCCGGGATCCCGAACACCGGGGAGCTGTTTTTT,CASSPGIPNTGELFF
.,TRBJ2-2,TRBV18,12,.,TGTGCCAGCTCGTATGACACCGGGGAGCTGTTTTTT,CASSYDTGELFF
TRBD1,TRBJ2-1,TRBV15,16,.,TGTGCCACCAGCCTGGGACAGGGGAGCTCCTACAATGAGCAGTTCTTC,CATSLGQGSSYNEQFF
TRBD2,TRBJ2-1,TRBV4-3,15,.,TGCGCCAGCAGCCCCGGACTAGCGGGTTACAATGAGCAGTTCTTC,CASSPGLAGYNEQFF
TRBD1,TRBJ2-2,TRBV27,13,.,TGTGCCAGCAGTCCCCGAGGGGGCCGGGAGCTGTTTTTT,CASSPRGGRELFF
TRBD1,TRBJ2-7,TRBV5-4,16,.,TGTGCCAGCAGCCTACTTGGGTCAGGGGGCGAGTACGAGCAGTACTTC,CASSLLGSGGEYEQYF
.,TRBJ2-7,TRBV6-5,12,.,TGTGCCAGCACCGACGGTACCTACGAGCAGTACTTC,CASTDGTYEQYF
TRBD1,TRBJ2-7,TRBV27,15,.,TGTGCCAGCAGTTACTCGGGACAGGGCGGCGGCGAGCAGTACTTC,CASSYSGQGGGEQYF
TRBD1,TRBJ1-2,TRBV27,14,.,TGTGCCAGCAGTTTATTTGAGGGGGCTCTAGGCTACACCTTC,CASSLFEGALGYTF
.,TRBJ2-7,TRBV7-9,15,.,TGTGCCAGCAGCTCAACGGGTCCCACGGCCTACGAGCAGTACTTC,CASSSTGPTAYEQYF
TRBD2,TRBJ2-2,TRBV2,15,.,TGTGCCAGCAGTGCGGCGGGAGGGAACACCGGGGAGCTGTTTTTT,CASSAAGGNTGELFF
TRBD1,TRBJ2-1,TRBV19,14,.,TGTGCCAGCTGGGACAGGGGGCTTAACGATGAGCAGTTCTTC,CASWDRGLNDEQFF
TRBD2,TRBJ2-1,TRBV9,20,.,TGTGCCAGCAGCGTGACAGGACTAGCGGCCGCGGGGAGCTCCTACAATGAGCAGTTCTTC,CASSVTGLAAAGSSYNEQFF
.,TRBJ1-2,TRBV27,15,.,TGTGCCAGCAGTTTCGCTTCGGCAGGGCTCTATGGCTACACCTTC,CASSFASAGLYGYTF
.,TRBJ2-1,TRBV29-1,12,once,TGCAGCGGTAAGACAGTATACAATGAGCAGTTCTTC,CSGKTVYNEQFF
.,TRBJ1-4,TRBV14,14,.,TGTGCCAGCAGCCAGACAGGCCTTAATGAAAAACTGTTTTTT,CASSQTGLNEKLFF
TRBD2,TRBJ2-1,TRBV19,17,.,TGTGCCAGTAGTATGGTAGCGGGAGGGTGGATAAACAATGAGCAGTTCTTC,CASSMVAGGWINNEQFF
.,TRBJ2-1,TRBV18,11,.,TGTGCCAGCTCTGACCAAAATGAGCAGTTCTTC,CASSDQNEQFF
TRBD2,TRBJ2-2,TRBV7-7,15,.,TGTGCTAGCGGCATGGGACTAGCGAACACCGGGGAGCTGTTTTTT,CASGMGLANTGELFF
.,TRBJ2-1,TRBV5-8,15,.,TGTGCCAGCAGCTTGAGCTTTCTAGCGTACAATGAGCAGTTCTTC,CASSLSFLAYNEQFF
.,TRBJ2-1,TRBV9,15,.,TGTGCCAGCAGCGTACAACCAGTCTCTATGGATGAGCAGTTCTTC,CASSVQPVSMDEQFF
.,TRBJ1-2,TRBV5-4,14,.,TGTGCCAGCAGCCAACCGGGTAGGGGGATTGGCTACACCTTC,CASSQPGRGIGYTF
.,TRBJ2-7,TRBV2,13,.,TGTGCCAGCAGTTCCAGAACGTCCTACGAGCAGTACTTC,CASSSRTSYEQYF
.,TRBJ2-1,TRBV27,18,.,TGTGCCAGCAGTTTTTTTCAGGCGGAGGAAGTTTCCTACAATGAGCAGTTCTTC,CASSFFQAEEVSYNEQFF
.,TRBJ2-7,TRBV6-1,15,.,TGTGCCAGCAGGGACTGGGGGGGCTCCGGCTACGAGCAGTACTTC,CASRDWGGSGYEQYF
TRBD1,TRBJ2-7,TRBV27,14,.,TGTGCCAGCAGGACCGGGACAGGGGGCAGCGAGCAGTACTTC,CASRTGTGGSEQYF
.,TRBJ2-1,TRBV11-2,17,.,TGTGCCAGCAGCTTAATTCCCTTCGTGCCCTCCGACAATGAGCAGTTCTTC,CASSLIPFVPSDNEQFF
.,TRBJ1-5,TRBV6-4,15,few,TGTGCCAGCAGAGAGTCGGAGTATAGCAATCAGCCCCAGCATTTT,CASRESEYSNQPQHF
.,TRBJ1-2,TRBV11-2,11,.,TGTGCCAGCAGCCCAGGGTCGGGCTACACCTTC,CASSPGSGYTF
TRBD2,TRBJ2-1,TRBV27,16,.,TGTGCCAGCAGTTCAAAACTAGCGGAATCCTACAATGAGCAGTTCTTC,CASSSKLAESYNEQFF
.,TRBJ2-1,TRBV27,11,.,TGTGCCAGCTATCTGGCGGGCGTTCAGTTCTTC,CASYLAGVQFF
.,TRBJ2-3,TRBV29-1,15,.,TGCAGCGTTGACAGGGAAGGAATGGCCACAGATACGCAGTATTTT,CSVDREGMATDTQYF
.,TRBJ2-2,TRBV18,15,.,TGTGCCAGCTCACCAAACAGGTCCTACACCGGGGAGCTGTTTTTT,CASSPNRSYTGELFF
.,TRBJ1-3,TRBV2,12,.,TGTGCCCCCCGGGGGATCGGAAACACCATATATTTT,CAPRGIGNTIYF
.,TRBJ1-1,TRBV7-9,13,.,TGTGCCAGCAGCTCAGGGTTAAACACTGAAGCTTTCTTT,CASSSGLNTEAFF
.,TRBJ2-7,TRBV5-1,17,.,TGCGCCAGCAGCTTGCCCCTAGGGGTGGGTACGAACTACGAGCAGTACTTC,CASSLPLGVGTNYEQYF
.,TRBJ2-7,TRBV18,14,.,TGTGCCAGCGGGGGCGAACGTACTTCCTACGAGCAGTACTTC,CASGGERTSYEQYF
.,TRBJ2-1,TRBV7-9,14,.,TGTGCCAGCAGTAACGGGGGATACCACAATGAGCAGTTCTTC,CASSNGGYHNEQFF
.,TRBJ2-2,TRBV10-3,14,.,TGTGCCATCAGGACCCCCCTGAACACCGGGGAGCTGTTTTTT,CAIRTPLNTGELFF
.,TRBJ1-2,TRBV6-5,13,.,TGTGCCAGCAGTTACCAGGGGATGGTTGGCTACACCTTC,CASSYQGMVGYTF
.,TRBJ1-1,TRBV5-6,12,.,TGTGCCAGCAGCTCAGGGGCCACTGAAGCTTTCTTT,CASSSGATEAFF
TRBD1,TRBJ1-2,TRBV6-1,15,.,TGTGCCAGCAGTGAGGTACAGGGGGCTTCCTATGGCTACACCTTC,CASSEVQGASYGYTF
TRBD1,TRBJ2-5,TRBV13,14,.,TGTGCCAGCAGCTTTGGGGACAGGCAAGAGACCCAGTACTTC,CASSFGDRQETQYF
.,TRBJ2-7,TRBV6-5,14,.,TGTGCCAGCAGTCCCCGGGACTTCCACTACGAGCAGTACTTC,CASSPRDFHYEQYF
.,TRBJ1-5,TRBV6-1,16,.,TGTGCCAGCAGTGAAGCCAACAGCCCAACTTATCAGCCCCAGCATTTT,CASSEANSPTYQPQHF
.,TRBJ1-3,TRBV2,16,once,TGTGCCAGCAGTGATATTTGGTCGGTTGGGGATAACACCATATATTTT,CASSDIWSVGDNTIYF
TRBD2,TRBJ2-1,TRBV7-6,17,.,TGTGCCAGCAGCTTAGAGCTAGCGGGGGGTACCTACAATGAGCAGTTCTTC,CASSLELAGGTYNEQFF
TRBD1,TRBJ2-1,TRBV2,15,.,TGTGCCAGCAGCGGAGGACAGGGGGCCAACAATGAGCAGTTCTTC,CASSGGQGANNEQFF
.,TRBJ2-7,TRBV28,14,.,TGTGCCAGCAGTGTTAGACAGGATGACTACGAGCAGTACTTC,CASSVRQDDYEQYF